These 24 T cell receptor beta chains originate from one sample sequenced in a study of T-cell reconstitution after alpha-beta-depleted transplantation in children. Unique molecular identifiers featured in how the TCRbeta library was prepared. TCRdb re-derived calls from the PCR reads in MiXCR, one entry per CDR3 protein. The repertoire holds more than 200,000 distinct CDR3 sequences, with around 7.7% as singletons. This sample comprised PBMCs, mostly from graft donor cells, obtained 360 days after TCRalphabeta/CD19-depleted stem cell transplant. Receptors were obtained from a male patient aged 2 to 10 who had a stem cell transplant for acute myeloid leukemia, so the T cells may come from the graft donor.

At least ten counts were recorded for this clonotype. This rearrangement joins TRBV29-1 to TRBJ2-5; the D gene could be TRBD1 or TRBD2 (7 bases each). Per the germline V gene, CDR1 is SQVTM and CDR2 is ANQGSEA. The ends were cut back, 7 bases at V and 4 bases at J, with 16 bases in the middle. There are 13 residues in the CDR3. The CDR3 spells CSASRGGGETQYF. CDR3 nucleotides: TGCAGCGCCTCCAGGGGGGGAGGAGAGACCCAGTACTTC.

In its sample, this clonotype was seen many times. The CDR3 here is CASTRADEIQETQYF. CDR3 in DNA: TGTGCCAGCACCCGGGCGGACGAGATCCAAGAGACCCAGTACTTC. The chain joins TRBV28 to TRBJ2-5, with D unclear. This CDR3 has 15 residues. The V end was cut by 7 bases, the J end by 1 base, with 16 bases between. The germline CDR1 and CDR2 sequences are MDHEN and SYDVKM.

This clonotype was seen a handful of times. The chain combines TRBV7-2 with TRBJ2-7; no definite D call. V was shortened by 2 bases and J by 12 bases, with 20 bases between the two germline ends. CDR1 and CDR2 (germline): SGHTA, FQGNSA. This CDR3 comprises 14 residues. The CDR3 loop is CASSLSWGSPVAYF. The DNA for the CDR3 is TGTGCCAGCAGCTTATCTTGGGGATCCCCGGTGGCGTACTTC.

This clonotype was observed many times. The chain uses TRBV20-1 and TRBJ2-7; weak D call: TRBD2 (6 bases). The CDR3 covers 15 residues. Germline V lookup: CDR1 DFQATT, CDR2 SNEGSKA (reference sequence). V lost 2 bases and J 1 base, leaving 15 bases between the germline ends. The CDR3 sequence: CSARQGLSQSYEQYF. The CDR3 DNA reads as TGCAGTGCTAGACAGGGACTCAGTCAATCCTACGAGCAGTACTTC.

This clonotype was recorded many times. V gene TRBV7-9 combines with J gene TRBJ2-3; a weak D match, TRBD2 (6 bases). The CDR3 runs to 20 residues. V dropped 5 bases and J dropped 3 bases, with 30 bases sitting between them. The germline gives CDR1 SEHNR, CDR2 FQNEAQ (reference sequence). CDR3 in DNA: TGTGCCAGCAGCGGAGGGGTACCGGGACGGATTTCAACGGGGACAGATACGCAGTATTTT. Its protein product is CASSGGVPGRISTGTDTQYF.

This clonotype was counted at least ten times. This chain connects TRBV6-2 or TRBV6-3 to TRBJ2-1; D is perhaps TRBD1 (6 bases). Trimming took off 11 bases at V and 4 bases at J, with 18 bases between the two ends. The CDR3 has 14 residues. Per germline, CDR1 MNHEY and CDR2 SVGEGT. The CDR3 sequence: CACSPGHKYNEQFF. CDR3 DNA: TGTGCCTGTAGCCCGGGACACAAGTACAATGAGCAGTTCTTC.

The chain combines TRBV11-2 with TRBJ2-3, with D possibly being TRBD1 (5 bases). The CDR3 loop spans 16 amino acids. CDR1 and CDR2 from the germline V gene are SGHAT and FQNNGV. V was pared by 2 bases and J by 4 bases, with 16 bases between. The CDR3 bases are TGTGCCAGCAGCTTAACCACAGCAGGGCCCCCAGATACGCAGTATTTT. Residues: CASSLTTAGPPDTQYF.

The chain employs TRBV20-1 and TRBJ1-1; 8 positions agree with TRBD1. Trimming cost V 3 bases and J 7 bases; bases outside gene matches: 1. This CDR3 contains 11 residues. Looked up from germline, CDR1 is DFQATT and CDR2 is SNEGSKA (reference sequence). In nucleotides, the CDR3 is TGCAGTGCTAGGGGACAGGATGAAGCTTTCTTT. The encoded protein is CSARGQDEAFF.

In its sample, this clonotype was seen a few times. The chain joins TRBV20-1 to TRBJ2-7; 11 bases fit TRBD2. This CDR3 is 17 amino acids long. Looked up from germline, CDR1 is DFQATT and CDR2 is SNEGSKA (reference sequence). V lost 2 bases and J lost 2; bases outside the gene matches: 11. CDR3 bases: TGCAGTGCTAGATATCTGTCTAGCGGGAGGCCCGCCTACGAGCAGTACTTC. Translated, it gives CSARYLSSGRPAYEQYF.

This clonotype was counted only a few times. DNA for the CDR3: TGTGCCAGCAGTTACTCTGCCAGGGGGAACAAAAACTACAATGAGCAGTTCTTC. Translated, it gives CASSYSARGNKNYNEQFF. This chain connects TRBV6-5 to TRBJ2-1, with 7 bases lining up with TRBD1. V lost 0 bases to trimming and J lost 3 bases; unmatched junction nucleotides: 11. Germline V gives CDR1 MNHEY, CDR2 SVGAGI. The CDR3 has 18 amino acids.

To note about this clonotype: One junction end does not reproduce the germline sequence, and a read error may be involved. The gene calls are TRBV7-7 and TRBJ2-2; no reliable D call. Germline CDR1 and CDR2: SSHAT and FNYEAQ (reference sequence). The CDR3 spans 14 residues. As DNA, the CDR3 is TGTGCTAGCAGCTATACAGCGAACACCGGGGAGCTGTTTTTT. It encodes CASSYTANTGELFF.

This clonotype was seen at least ten times. The chain couples TRBV12-5 to TRBJ1-5; a weak D match, TRBD1 (5 bases). Between the trimmed V and J ends, which lost 6 bases and 0 bases, there was a span of 12 bases. Germline CDR1 reads LGHNT; CDR2 reads FRNRAP. CDR3 length: 15 amino acids. CDR3 nucleotides: TGTGCTAGTGGACACCAGGGTGCTAGCAATCAGCCCCAGCATTTT. Its translation is CASGHQGASNQPQHF.

The V and J genes are TRBV4-1 and TRBJ1-2; D may be TRBD1 (6 bases). V dropped 1 base and J dropped 4 bases, with 10 bases sitting between them. This CDR3 comprises 14 residues. Germline V gives CDR1 MGHRA, CDR2 YSYEKL. The CDR3: CASSQGTELYGYTF. CDR3 bases: TGCGCCAGCAGCCAAGGGACAGAACTCTATGGCTACACCTTC.

This clonotype was found a few times. V is TRBV7-2 and J is TRBJ1-2; tentative D call: TRBD1 (5 bases). This CDR3 has 13 residues. Trimming shortened V by 2 bases and J by 5 bases, and 9 bases separated the two germline ends. Looked up from germline, CDR1 is SGHTA and CDR2 is FQGNSA. As DNA, the CDR3 is TGTGCCAGCAGCTTACAGGGAGGGTATGGCTACACCTTC. Its translation: CASSLQGGYGYTF.

The sample holds many counts of this clonotype. This chain links TRBV20-1 with TRBJ2-2, with D perhaps TRBD2 (5 bases). The CDR3 runs 15 residues. Germline V gene lookup returns CDR1 DFQATT and CDR2 SNEGSKA (reference sequence). V lost 0 bases and J lost 7, with 15 bases in between. The CDR3 nucleotides are TGCAGTGCTAGAGATCGAAGCAAGGCGGGCGGGGAGCTGTTTTTT. As protein: CSARDRSKAGGELFF.

This clonotype was counted many times. The chain uses TRBV11-1 and TRBJ2-5; 7 bases match TRBD2. Unmatched junction bases numbered 3, after V lost 1 base and J lost 1 base. CDR1 and CDR2 from the germline V gene are SGHAT and FQDESV (reference sequence). The CDR3 is 15 amino acids. In DNA form, the CDR3 reads TGTGCCAGCAGCTTAGGCTCTAGCGGCCAAGAGACCCAGTACTTC. This encodes CASSLGSSGQETQYF.

Comments on this clonotype: A much more abundant neighbour one base away suggests this may be a read error. The J gene is TRBJ2-1, the V gene TRBV3-1; D may be TRBD1 or TRBD2 (5 bases each). The CDR3 is 19 amino acids. Germline V gives CDR1 LGHDT, CDR2 YNNKEL (reference sequence). The CDR3, as DNA: TGTGCCACCAGCCAAGAACTGGGATCCAGTTGGCCGGGACGAGGTGAGCAGTTCTTC. Protein: CATSQELGSSWPGRGEQFF.

This clonotype was observed a few times. V and J are TRBV6-2 or TRBV6-3 and TRBJ1-5; the D gene is possibly TRBD1 (6 bases). The ends were cut back, 5 bases at V and 5 bases at J, with 16 bases in the middle. Germline V gene sequence: CDR1 MNHEY, CDR2 SVGEGT. This CDR3 spans 15 amino acids. Here the CDR3 reads CASSSAGAGDQPQHF. The CDR3 coding sequence is TGTGCCAGCAGTAGTGCGGGGGCCGGAGATCAGCCCCAGCATTTT.

This clonotype has ten or more counts. V and J are TRBV20-1 and TRBJ2-1; 12 bases match TRBD2. The CDR3 is 15 residues long. V lost 1 base and J lost 8; bases outside the gene matches: 6. CDR1 DFQATT and CDR2 SNEGSKA come from the germline V gene (reference sequence). The CDR3 protein is CSARGASGRGDEQFF. CDR3 DNA: TGCAGTGCTAGAGGAGCTAGCGGGAGGGGCGATGAGCAGTTCTTC.

This clonotype was detected only a few times. The rearrangement uses TRBV20-1 and TRBJ2-3, with D possibly being TRBD2 (6 bases). The CDR3 length is 13 residues. Germline CDR1 is DFQATT and CDR2 is SNEGSKA (reference sequence). Trimming removed 1 base at V and 6 bases at J, with 11 bases between. The CDR3 loop is CSARAGVADTQYF. In DNA form, the CDR3 reads TGCAGTGCTAGAGCGGGAGTAGCGGATACGCAGTATTTT.

The rearrangement joins TRBV20-1 to TRBJ2-1, with 9 bases that match TRBD2. Germline CDR1 reads DFQATT; CDR2 reads SNEGSKA (reference sequence). Trimming removed 0 bases from V and 2 bases from J; junction bases left unmatched: 5. The CDR3 extends over 16 amino acids. The CDR3 nucleotides are TGCAGTGCTAGAGATCTGCGACTAGCGGCCTACAATGAGCAGTTCTTC. Protein sequence: CSARDLRLAAYNEQFF.

This clonotype was recorded many times. The chain combines TRBV10-1 with TRBJ2-1; D ambiguous. The germline gives CDR1 WNHNN, CDR2 SYGVQD (reference sequence). The CDR3 runs to 12 residues. The V gene lost 0 bases and the J gene lost 9 bases, with 6 bases spanning the gap. The CDR3 DNA follows: TGCGCCAGCAGTGAGTCGACCACTGAGCAGTTCTTC. Translation: CASSESTTEQFF.

In this sample, this clonotype turned up a few times. V usage is TRBV12-3 or TRBV12-4 and J usage is TRBJ2-2; perhaps TRBD1 as D (6 bases). This CDR3 is built from 14 residues. V was shortened by 4 bases and J by 10 bases, with 16 bases between the two germline ends. The CDR3 loop is CASSSSRGGVELFF. CDR3 DNA: TGTGCCAGCAGTTCCTCCAGGGGTGGAGTGGAGCTGTTTTTT.

This clonotype was observed at least ten times. This sequence joins TRBV27 and TRBJ1-1; tentative D call: TRBD1 (5 bases). CDR1 and CDR2 (germline): MNHEY, SMNVEV (reference sequence). This CDR3 has 11 residues. Trimming pared 7 bases from V and 5 bases from J, leaving 8 bases between. CDR3 loop: CASTQGTEAFF. The DNA for the CDR3 is TGTGCCAGCACGCAGGGAACTGAAGCTTTCTTT.